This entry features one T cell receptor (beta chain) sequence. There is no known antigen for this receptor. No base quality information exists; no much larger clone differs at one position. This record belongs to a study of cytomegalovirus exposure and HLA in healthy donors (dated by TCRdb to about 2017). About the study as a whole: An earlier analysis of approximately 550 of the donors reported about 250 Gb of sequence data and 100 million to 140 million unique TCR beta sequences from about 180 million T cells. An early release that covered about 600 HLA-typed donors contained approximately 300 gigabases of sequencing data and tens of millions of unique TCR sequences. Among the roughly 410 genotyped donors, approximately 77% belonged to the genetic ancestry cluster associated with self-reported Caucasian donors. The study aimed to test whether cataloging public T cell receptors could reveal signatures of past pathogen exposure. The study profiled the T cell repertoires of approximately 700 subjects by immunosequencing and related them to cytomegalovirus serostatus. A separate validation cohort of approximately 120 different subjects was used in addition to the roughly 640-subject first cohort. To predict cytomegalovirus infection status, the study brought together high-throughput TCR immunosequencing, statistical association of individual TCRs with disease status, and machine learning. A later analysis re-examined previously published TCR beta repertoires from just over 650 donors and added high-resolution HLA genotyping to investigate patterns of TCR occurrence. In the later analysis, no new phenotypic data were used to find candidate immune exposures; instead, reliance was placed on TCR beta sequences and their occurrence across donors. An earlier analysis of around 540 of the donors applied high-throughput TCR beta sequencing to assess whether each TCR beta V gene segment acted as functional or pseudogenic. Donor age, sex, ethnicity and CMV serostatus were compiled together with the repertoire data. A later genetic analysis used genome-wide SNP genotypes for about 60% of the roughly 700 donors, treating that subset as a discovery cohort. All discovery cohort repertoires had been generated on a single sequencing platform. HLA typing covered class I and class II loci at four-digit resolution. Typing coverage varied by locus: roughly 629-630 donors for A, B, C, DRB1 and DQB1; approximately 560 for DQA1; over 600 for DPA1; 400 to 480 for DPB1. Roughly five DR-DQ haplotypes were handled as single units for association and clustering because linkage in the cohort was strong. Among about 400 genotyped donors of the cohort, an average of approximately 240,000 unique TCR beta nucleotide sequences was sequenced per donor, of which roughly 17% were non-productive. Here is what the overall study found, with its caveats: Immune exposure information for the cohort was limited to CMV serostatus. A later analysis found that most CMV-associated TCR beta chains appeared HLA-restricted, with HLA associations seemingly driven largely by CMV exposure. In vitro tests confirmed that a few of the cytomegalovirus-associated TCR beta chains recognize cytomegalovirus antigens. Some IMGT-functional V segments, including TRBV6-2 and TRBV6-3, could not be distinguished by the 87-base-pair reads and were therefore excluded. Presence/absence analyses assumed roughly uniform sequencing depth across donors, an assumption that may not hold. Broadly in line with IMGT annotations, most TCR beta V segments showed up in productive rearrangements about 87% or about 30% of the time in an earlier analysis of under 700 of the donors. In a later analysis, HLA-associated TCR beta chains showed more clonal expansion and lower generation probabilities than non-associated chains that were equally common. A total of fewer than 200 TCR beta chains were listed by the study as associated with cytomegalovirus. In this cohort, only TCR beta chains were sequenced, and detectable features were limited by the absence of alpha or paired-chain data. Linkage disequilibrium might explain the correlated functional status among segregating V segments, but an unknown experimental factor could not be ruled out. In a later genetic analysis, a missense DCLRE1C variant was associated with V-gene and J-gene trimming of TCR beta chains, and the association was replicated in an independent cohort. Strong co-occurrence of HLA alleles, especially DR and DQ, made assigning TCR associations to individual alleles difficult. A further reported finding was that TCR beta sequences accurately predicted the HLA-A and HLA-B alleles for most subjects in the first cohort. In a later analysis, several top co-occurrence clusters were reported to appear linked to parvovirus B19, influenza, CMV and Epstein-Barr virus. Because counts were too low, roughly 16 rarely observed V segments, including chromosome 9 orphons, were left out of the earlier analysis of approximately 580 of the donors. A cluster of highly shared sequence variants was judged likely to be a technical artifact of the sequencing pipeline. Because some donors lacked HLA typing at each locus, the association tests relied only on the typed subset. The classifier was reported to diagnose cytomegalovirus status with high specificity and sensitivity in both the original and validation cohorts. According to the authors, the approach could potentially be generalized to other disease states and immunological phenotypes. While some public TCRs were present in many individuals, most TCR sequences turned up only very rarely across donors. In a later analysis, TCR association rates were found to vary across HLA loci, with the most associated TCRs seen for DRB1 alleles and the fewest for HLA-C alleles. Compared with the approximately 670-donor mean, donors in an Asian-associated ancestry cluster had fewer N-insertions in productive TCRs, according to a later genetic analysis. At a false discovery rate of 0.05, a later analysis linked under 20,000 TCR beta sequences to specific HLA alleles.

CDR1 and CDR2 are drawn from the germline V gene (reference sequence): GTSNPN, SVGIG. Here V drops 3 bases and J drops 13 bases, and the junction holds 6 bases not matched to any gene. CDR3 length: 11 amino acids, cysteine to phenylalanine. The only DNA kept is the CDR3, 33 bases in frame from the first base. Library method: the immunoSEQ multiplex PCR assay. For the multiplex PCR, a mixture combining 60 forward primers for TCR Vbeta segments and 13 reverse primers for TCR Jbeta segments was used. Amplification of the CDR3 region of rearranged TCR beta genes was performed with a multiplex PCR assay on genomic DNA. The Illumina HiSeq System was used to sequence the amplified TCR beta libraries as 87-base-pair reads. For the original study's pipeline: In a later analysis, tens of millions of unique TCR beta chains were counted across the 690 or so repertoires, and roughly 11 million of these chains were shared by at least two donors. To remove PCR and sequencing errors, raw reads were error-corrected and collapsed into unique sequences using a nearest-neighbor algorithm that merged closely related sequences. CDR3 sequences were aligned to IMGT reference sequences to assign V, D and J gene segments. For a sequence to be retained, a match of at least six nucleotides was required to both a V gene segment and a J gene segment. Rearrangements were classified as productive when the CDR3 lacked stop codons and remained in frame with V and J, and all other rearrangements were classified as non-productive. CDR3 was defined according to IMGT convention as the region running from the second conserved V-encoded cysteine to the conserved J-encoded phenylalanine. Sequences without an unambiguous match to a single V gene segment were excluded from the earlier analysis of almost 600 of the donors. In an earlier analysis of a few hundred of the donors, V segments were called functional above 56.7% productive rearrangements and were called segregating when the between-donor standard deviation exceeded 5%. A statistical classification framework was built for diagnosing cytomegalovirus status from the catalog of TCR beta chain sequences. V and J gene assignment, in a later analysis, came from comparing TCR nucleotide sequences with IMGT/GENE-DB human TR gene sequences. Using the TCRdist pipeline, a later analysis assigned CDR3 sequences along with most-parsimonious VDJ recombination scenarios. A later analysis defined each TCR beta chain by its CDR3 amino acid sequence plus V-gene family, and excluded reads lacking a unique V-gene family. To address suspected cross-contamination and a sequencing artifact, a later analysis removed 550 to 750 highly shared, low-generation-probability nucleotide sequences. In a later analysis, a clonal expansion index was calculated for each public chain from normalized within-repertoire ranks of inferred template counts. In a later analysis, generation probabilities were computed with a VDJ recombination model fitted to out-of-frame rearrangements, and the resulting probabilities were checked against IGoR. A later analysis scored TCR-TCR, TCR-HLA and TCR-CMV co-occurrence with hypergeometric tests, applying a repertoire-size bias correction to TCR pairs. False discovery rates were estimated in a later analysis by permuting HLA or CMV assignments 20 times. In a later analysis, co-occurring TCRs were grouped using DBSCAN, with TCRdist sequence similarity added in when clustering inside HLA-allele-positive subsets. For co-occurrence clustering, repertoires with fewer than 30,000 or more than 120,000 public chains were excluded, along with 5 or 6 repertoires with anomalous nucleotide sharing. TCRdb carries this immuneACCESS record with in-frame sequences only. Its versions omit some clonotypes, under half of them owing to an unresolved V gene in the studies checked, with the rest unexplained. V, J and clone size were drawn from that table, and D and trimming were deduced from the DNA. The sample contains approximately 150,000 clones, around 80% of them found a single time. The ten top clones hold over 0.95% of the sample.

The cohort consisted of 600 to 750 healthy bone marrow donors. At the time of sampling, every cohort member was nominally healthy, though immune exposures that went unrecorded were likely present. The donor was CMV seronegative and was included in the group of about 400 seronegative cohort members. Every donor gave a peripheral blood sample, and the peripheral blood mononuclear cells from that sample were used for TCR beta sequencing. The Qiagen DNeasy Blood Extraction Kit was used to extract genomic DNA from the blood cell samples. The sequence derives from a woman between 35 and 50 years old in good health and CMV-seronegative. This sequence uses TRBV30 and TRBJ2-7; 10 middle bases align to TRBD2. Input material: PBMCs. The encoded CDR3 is CAWRPLAGIYF. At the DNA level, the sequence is TGTGCCTGGAGACCACTAGCGGGAATCTACTTC.